These T cell receptor beta chains were read from a single sample in a study of beta chain features in type 1 diabetes. The assay was immunoSEQ multiplex PCR, and TCRdb's table has in-frame clones only and misses some. The table records hundreds of thousands of clones, under 13% of them present only once. Sequencing input: naive CD4+ T cells from blood. These receptors originate from a man aged 25-45 years with type 1 diabetes. Each CDR3 is given without its conserved first and last residue. D genes are given only for firm matches.

cdr3_aa v_call d_call
ASRKQGRPYNEQF TRBV19 NA
AISESTANYGYT TRBV10-3 NA
ASSPRDRNTEAF TRBV4-1 TRBD1
ASSGGTKNGYT TRBV2 NA
ASRAGRDSSHNEQF TRBV28 TRBD2
ASRSGLASDTQY TRBV6-5 TRBD2
ASSPPSGGAYETQY TRBV5-1 TRBD2
ASSLLVQETQY TRBV5-6 NA
ASSSEGGYEQY TRBV7-2 NA
ASRVDRGGYEQF TRBV2 TRBD1
ASGLGVSYEQY TRBV12-5 NA
ATSRTGYEQY TRBV7-2 TRBD1
ASSLLFSGNTIY TRBV5-6 NA
ASSWGLSSYNSPLH TRBV4-2 NA
ASSEQGAGQPQH TRBV2 TRBD1
ASSLAGGSYEQY TRBV7-2 TRBD2
ASNSPGQGGNEQY TRBV7-2 TRBD1
ASSLRGTGNTIY TRBV5-1 NA
ASSLTTGAEQY TRBV5-1 TRBD1
ASSPQTGDPGTEAF TRBV18 TRBD1
ASSPWGICEQY TRBV9 NA
ASSQEGGGGAGTQY TRBV4-3 TRBD2
ASRDRDRGTYGYT TRBV2 TRBD1
APIRGGWGGGNSPLH TRBV30 NA
ASRAGLAGGYNEQF TRBV2 TRBD2
ASSYAGGSETQY TRBV7-2 NA
ASKPGGGSYGYT TRBV11-1 TRBD1
ASSVGGAGTKETQY TRBV9 NA
ASSLARGVQETQY TRBV28 TRBD2
ASSSVTGGWETQY TRBV11-2 TRBD1
ASSEEARFGVYP TRBV6-1 NA
ASSQMDRPYNEQF TRBV4-1 TRBD1
ASRRGGSYNEQF TRBV25-1 NA
ASSVTNTGELF TRBV11-2 NA
ASRSGDYGYT TRBV19 NA
ASSYWGQDYEQY TRBV6-6 TRBD1
ASSWTSGAGETQY TRBV7-2 TRBD2
ASSRDRSEAF TRBV7-9 NA
ASSVSQAAFGETQY TRBV4-1 NA
ASSAGRRSYYGYT TRBV11-2 NA
ASTVWGGGANEQF TRBV5-1 TRBD2
ASSFPRQGGTEAF TRBV7-9 NA
ASKRTGRAGANVLT TRBV4-3 TRBD1
ASSQDWTSEQY TRBV4-3 NA
ASRSPGLDTQY TRBV28 NA
ASSAQGLMNTEAF TRBV2 NA
ASSLDDRGGGYGYT TRBV11-2 TRBD1
ASSLGGQTQETQY TRBV5-1 TRBD1
ASRTPDRNYGYT TRBV28 NA